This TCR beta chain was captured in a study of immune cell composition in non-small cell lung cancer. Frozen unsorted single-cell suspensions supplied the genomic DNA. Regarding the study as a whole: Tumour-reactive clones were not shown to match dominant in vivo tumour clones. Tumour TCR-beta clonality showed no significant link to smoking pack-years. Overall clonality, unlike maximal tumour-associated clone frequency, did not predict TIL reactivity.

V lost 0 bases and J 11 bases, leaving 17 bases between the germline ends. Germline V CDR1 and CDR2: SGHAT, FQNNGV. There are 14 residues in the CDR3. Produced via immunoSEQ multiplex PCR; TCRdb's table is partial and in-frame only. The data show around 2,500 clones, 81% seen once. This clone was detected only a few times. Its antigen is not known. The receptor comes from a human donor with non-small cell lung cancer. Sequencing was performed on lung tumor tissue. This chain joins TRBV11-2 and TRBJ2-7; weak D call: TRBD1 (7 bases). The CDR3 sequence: CASSLESGGTAEYF. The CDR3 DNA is TGTGCCAGCAGCTTAGAATCCGGCGGGACAGCAGAGTACTTC.